Included here is one T cell receptor beta chain sequence, with context. What this receptor recognizes is not known. Base-call qualities are not available, and no considerably larger clone is one nucleotide away. The cohort comprised fewer than 700 healthy bone marrow donors. Cohort members were all nominally healthy when sampled, although unrecorded immune exposures were likely present. The donor was CMV seropositive and was included in the group of some 290 seropositive cohort members. Each donor provided a peripheral blood sample, and peripheral blood mononuclear cells were used for TCR beta sequencing. Genomic DNA extraction from the blood cell samples was performed with the Qiagen DNeasy Blood Extraction Kit. This entry belongs to a study of cytomegalovirus exposure and HLA in healthy donors (dated by TCRdb to 2016 to 2017). About the full investigation: An earlier analysis of approximately 600 of the donors reported approximately 270 Gb of sequence data and around 110 million unique TCR beta sequences from some 180 million T cells. Besides the first cohort of more than 650 subjects, a separate validation cohort made up of over 100 different subjects was used. A few DR-DQ haplotypes were treated as single units for association and clustering because of strong linkage in the cohort. Genome-wide SNP genotypes for about 60% of the 666 donors were used in a later genetic analysis, which treated that subset as a discovery cohort. Typing coverage varied by locus: about 629-640 donors for A, B, C, DRB1 and DQB1; around 560 for DQA1; some 610 for DPA1; around 490 for DPB1. The later analysis used no new phenotypic data to find candidate immune exposures, relying instead on TCR beta sequences and their occurrence across donors. The study was designed to test whether signatures of past pathogen exposure could be identified by cataloging public T cell receptors. Both class I and class II loci were covered by HLA typing, at four-digit resolution. Roughly 300 gigabases of sequencing data and about 92 million unique TCR sequences made up an early release that covered approximately 650 HLA-typed donors. Of the 350 to 450 genotyped donors, less than 85% were placed in the genetic ancestry cluster associated with self-reported Caucasian donors. The study used immunosequencing to profile the T cell repertoires of 600 to 850 subjects and linked those repertoires to cytomegalovirus serostatus. Donor age, sex, ethnicity and CMV serostatus were compiled together with the repertoire data. A later analysis re-analyzed previously published TCR beta repertoires from 666 donors and added high-resolution HLA genotyping to study TCR occurrence patterns. To predict cytomegalovirus infection status, the study brought together high-throughput TCR immunosequencing, statistical association of individual TCRs with disease status, and machine learning. Every discovery cohort repertoire had been produced on one sequencing platform. Among about 400 genotyped donors of the cohort, an average of about 220,000 unique TCR beta nucleotide sequences was sequenced per donor, of which about 18% were non-productive. An earlier analysis of a few hundred of the donors applied high-throughput TCR beta sequencing to assess whether each TCR beta V gene segment acted as functional or pseudogenic. Here is what the overall study found, with its caveats: Because HLA typing was unavailable for some donors at each locus, only the typed subset was used in association tests. While some public TCRs were present in many individuals, most TCR sequences turned up only very rarely across donors. Strong co-occurrence of HLA alleles, especially DR and DQ, made assigning TCR associations to individual alleles difficult. Because the 87-base-pair reads could not distinguish some IMGT-functional V segments, including TRBV6-2 and TRBV6-3, those segments were excluded. The cohort was sequenced for TCR beta chains only, and without alpha or paired-chain data the features that could be detected were limited. Presence/absence analyses assumed roughly uniform sequencing depth across donors, an assumption that may not hold. Specific HLA alleles were associated with 15,000 to 20,000 TCR beta sequences at a false discovery rate of 0.05 in a later analysis. In both the original and validation cohorts, the classifier was reported to diagnose cytomegalovirus status with high specificity and sensitivity. In a later genetic analysis, fewer N-insertions in productive TCRs were reported among donors in an Asian-associated ancestry cluster than the roughly 700-donor mean. In vitro tests confirmed that a few of the cytomegalovirus-associated TCR beta chains recognize cytomegalovirus antigens. A later genetic analysis associated a missense DCLRE1C variant with V-gene and J-gene trimming of TCR beta chains, and an independent cohort replicated the association. For the cohort, immune exposure information was limited to CMV serostatus. According to the authors, the approach could potentially be generalized to other disease states and immunological phenotypes. Linkage disequilibrium might explain the correlated functional status among segregating V segments, but an unknown experimental factor could not be excluded. In an earlier analysis of roughly 500 of the donors, most TCR beta V segments appeared in productive rearrangements about 87% or about 30% of the time, broadly matching IMGT annotations. Most CMV-associated TCR beta chains appeared to be HLA-restricted in a later analysis, and the HLA associations seemed to be driven largely by CMV exposure. According to a later analysis, TCR association rates differed among HLA loci, with DRB1 alleles showing the most associated TCRs and HLA-C alleles showing the fewest. The study listed 150 to 200 TCR beta chains as associated with cytomegalovirus. The sequencing pipeline was judged likely to have produced a cluster of highly shared sequence variants as a technical artifact. Several of the top co-occurrence clusters appeared to be linked to parvovirus B19, influenza, CMV and Epstein-Barr virus, according to a later analysis. Because counts were too low, roughly 17 rarely observed V segments, including chromosome 9 orphons, were left out of the earlier analysis of about 620 of the donors. A further reported finding was that TCR beta sequences accurately predicted the HLA-A and HLA-B alleles for most subjects in the first cohort. In a later analysis, HLA-associated TCR beta chains were found to be more clonally expanded and to have lower generation probabilities than equally common non-associated chains.

Taken from the germline V gene, the CDR1 and CDR2 loops are SNHLY and FYNNEI. Inclusive of the bounding cysteine and phenylalanine, the CDR3 is 14 residues long. The CDR3 DNA has 42 bases and is translated from base 1. Trimming accounts for 5 bases at V and 10 bases at J, while the number of junction bases matched to no gene is 7. Library creation used the immunoSEQ multiplex PCR assay. The multiplex PCR relied on a mix of 60 forward primers for TCR Vbeta segments and 13 reverse primers for TCR Jbeta segments. The CDR3 region of rearranged TCR beta genes was amplified from genomic DNA with a multiplex PCR assay. The amplified TCR beta libraries were sequenced on the Illumina HiSeq System as 87-base-pair reads. Per the authors' processing: In a later analysis, tens of millions of unique TCR beta chains were counted across the approximately 640 repertoires, and roughly 10 million of these chains were shared by at least two donors. To remove PCR and sequencing errors, raw reads were error-corrected and collapsed into unique sequences using a nearest-neighbor algorithm that merged closely related sequences. To assign V, D and J gene segments, CDR3 sequences were aligned to IMGT reference sequences. For a sequence to be retained, a match of at least six nucleotides to both a V gene segment and a J gene segment was required. Rearrangements were called productive when the CDR3 lacked stop codons and stayed in frame with V and J; all others were non-productive. CDR3 was defined by IMGT convention, running from the second conserved V-encoded cysteine to the conserved J-encoded phenylalanine. Sequences without an unambiguous match to a single V gene segment were excluded from the earlier analysis of a few hundred of the donors. In an earlier analysis of a few hundred of the donors, V segments were called functional above 56.7% productive rearrangements and were called segregating when the between-donor standard deviation exceeded 5%. A statistical classification framework was built to diagnose cytomegalovirus status from the catalog of TCR beta chain sequences. A later analysis assigned V and J genes by comparing TCR nucleotide sequences with IMGT/GENE-DB human TR gene sequences. A later analysis assigned CDR3 sequences and most-parsimonious VDJ recombination scenarios with the TCRdist pipeline. A later analysis defined each TCR beta chain by its CDR3 amino acid sequence plus V-gene family, and excluded reads lacking a unique V-gene family. In a later analysis, 450 to 600 highly shared, low-generation-probability nucleotide sequences were removed to address suspected cross-contamination and a sequencing artifact. In a later analysis, a clonal expansion index for each public chain was calculated from normalized within-repertoire ranks of inferred template counts. Generation probabilities in a later analysis came from a VDJ recombination model fitted to out-of-frame rearrangements, and those results were checked against IGoR. In a later analysis, TCR-TCR, TCR-HLA and TCR-CMV co-occurrence was scored with hypergeometric tests, and a repertoire-size bias correction was applied to TCR pairs. In a later analysis, false discovery rates were estimated by permuting HLA or CMV assignments 20 times. A later analysis grouped co-occurring TCRs with DBSCAN, adding TCRdist sequence similarity when clustering within HLA-allele-positive subsets. Repertoires with fewer than 30,000 or more than 120,000 public chains, plus five repertoires with anomalous nucleotide sharing, were excluded from co-occurrence clustering. TCRdb re-hosts the immuneACCESS table, in-frame sequences only. Its copies lack some clones; in the studies checked, an unresolved V gene accounts for under half of them, and the cause for the rest is not known. V, J and clone size reflect that table, while D and trimming were determined from the DNA. The sample table shows 150,000 to 200,000 clones, and 60% to 80% are seen once. The ten largest clones capture about 4.5% of the sample.

Sequencing was done on a sample of PBMCs. This sequence was found in a man between 18 and 35 years old in good health and CMV-seropositive. Recombination connected TRBV2 to TRBJ2-3; TRBD2 aligns with 12 central bases. This receptor has the CDR3 CASSPSGGGSSQYF. The base sequence is TGTGCCAGCAGTCCTAGCGGGGGGGGGTCGTCGCAGTATTTT. This CDR3, with the reference TRBV2 and TRBJ2-3 proteins standing in past its ends, gives the full variable domain EPEVTQTPSHQVTQMGQEVILRCVPISNHLYFYWYRQILGQKVEFLVSFYNNEISEKSEIFDDQFSVERPDGSNFTLKIRSTKLEDSAMYFCASSPSGGGSSQYFGPGTRLTVL.